The 16 T cell receptor beta chains listed next were all sequenced from one sample in a study of shared clonotypes between healthy human individuals (dated by TCRdb to the early 2020s). Library preparation was by the immunoSEQ multiplex PCR assay. TCRdb took this table from immuneACCESS and kept in-frame rearrangements with V and J called. Such tables lack part of the clones; where checked against another copy, unresolved V genes explain under half of the gap, and the rest is unexplained. A total of about 2 million clones appear in this sample, roughly 94% of them only once. Jointly, the top ten make up approximately 1.2% of the sample. CD8 naive samples were obtained by positive selection for CCR7 among CD45RO-negative cells, yielding a CD45RA+CCR7+ population from which TemRA cells were excluded. Sequencing was performed on naive CD8+ T cells sorted from blood. Per the publication, the cell subset or site label means: CD45RA+CCR7+. Receptor source: a man aged 18 to 35 in good health.

V and J are TRBV11-3 and TRBJ1-5, with D unresolved. Germline assignment: CDR1 SGHNT and CDR2 YENEEA. The CDR3 spans 11 residues. V was pared by 5 bases and J by 4 bases, with 3 bases between. CDR3 sequence (DNA): TGTGCCAGCAGCAGAAATCAGCCCCAGCATTTT. Translating gives CASSRNQPQHF.

The chain links TRBV18 to TRBJ2-2; possible D gene TRBD1, 6 bases. The length of the CDR3 is 14 residues. Germline CDR1 is KGHSH and CDR2 is LQKENI. V was trimmed by 2 bases and J by 7 bases, leaving 11 bases between them. In nucleotides, the CDR3 is TGTGCCAGCTCACCAAGAACAGGGATCGGGGAGCTGTTTTTT. Its translation is CASSPRTGIGELFF.

The CDR3, as DNA: TGTGCCAGCAGCCCCCCTCCGGGACAGGGTGCGTACGAGCAGTACTTC. Its protein is CASSPPPGQGAYEQYF. V and J are TRBV7-9 and TRBJ2-7, with 9 bases that match TRBD1. Germline values: CDR1 SEHNR, CDR2 FQNEAQ (reference sequence). The CDR3 contains 16 residues. Trimming removed 5 bases from V and 4 bases from J; junction bases left unmatched: 12. The whole variable domain, filled in from reference TRBV7-9 and TRBJ2-7, reads DTGVSQNPRHKITKRGQNVTFRCDPISEHNRLYWYRQTLGQGPEFLTYFQNEAQLEKSRLLSDRFSAERPKGSFSTLEIQRTEQGDSAMYLCASSPPPGQGAYEQYFGPGTRLTVT.

The chain recombines TRBV27 with TRBJ2-7, with 9 bases matching TRBD1. V shed 5 bases and J 3 bases; nucleotides not matched to a gene: 5. Germline V gene lookup returns CDR1 MNHEY and CDR2 SMNVEV (reference sequence). CDR3 size: 14 residues. CDR3 DNA: TGTGCCAGCAGTACGACGGGACAGGGCTACGAGCAGTACTTC. Translation: CASSTTGQGYEQYF.

The chain uses TRBV2 and TRBJ1-3; 7 bases match TRBD1. Germline assignment: CDR1 SNHLY and CDR2 FYNNEI. This CDR3 comprises 16 residues. With V trimmed by 6 bases and J by 0 bases, 8 bases remained unmatched. The CDR3 spells CASSTGATDSGNTIYF. The CDR3 nucleotides are TGTGCCAGCAGCACAGGGGCCACGGACTCTGGAAACACCATATATTTT. Supplemented by reference TRBV2 and TRBJ1-3, the full variable domain reads EPEVTQTPSHQVTQMGQEVILRCVPISNHLYFYWYRQILGQKVEFLVSFYNNEISEKSEIFDDQFSVERPDGSNFTLKIRSTKLEDSAMYFCASSTGATDSGNTIYFGEGSWLTVV.

As for this clone: One junction end does not reproduce the germline sequence, and a read error may be involved. DNA of the CDR3: TGTGCTAGCAGCTTCGACAGCGCAGATACGCAGTATTTT. Translated, it gives CASSFDSADTQYF. The chain employs TRBV7-7 and TRBJ2-3, with D perhaps TRBD1 (5 bases). The CDR3 runs 13 residues. Germline values: CDR1 SSHAT, CDR2 FNYEAQ (reference sequence).

The J gene is TRBJ1-3, the V gene TRBV21-1; whether TRBD1, the table's D call, matches the DNA was not checked. TRBV21-1 is shown as a pseudogene. This CDR3 has 16 amino acids. Here the CDR3 DNA reads TGTGCCAGCAGCCTCAAAGAAGTGCAGGGAGGAAACACCATATATTTT. Protein sequence: CASSLKEVQGGNTIYF.

The chain recombines TRBV4-3 with TRBJ2-7; possible D gene TRBD1, 6 bases. Trimming left V 1 base short and J 2 bases short, with 12 bases between. The CDR3 loop spans 15 amino acids. Germline loops: CDR1 LGHNA, CDR2 YSLEER. Here the CDR3 reads CASSQVLDSAYEQYF. In DNA form, the CDR3 reads TGCGCCAGCAGCCAAGTCCTGGACAGTGCCTACGAGCAGTACTTC.

This clone has just one count. V gene TRBV5-8 combines with J gene TRBJ1-2; 7 bases agree with TRBD1. The CDR3 sequence is 15 residues long. J was trimmed by 2 bases and V by 7 bases; bases with no gene match: 11. CDR1 and CDR2 (germline): SGHTS, YDEGEE. Written as DNA, the CDR3 is TGTGCCAGCGCGCCGTCGAGGGGGCGCAACTATGGCTACACCTTC. Amino acid sequence: CASAPSRGRNYGYTF.

This chain connects TRBV21-1 to TRBJ2-7; TRBD1 is the table's D call and was not checked against the DNA. TRBV21-1 is given as a pseudogene. The CDR3 totals 15 residues. CDR3 loop: CASSKGGTGNYEQYF. The CDR3 DNA reads TGTGCCAGCAGCAAAGGGGGGACAGGGAACTACGAGCAGTACTTC.

This clone showed up just once. The chain uses TRBV27 and TRBJ1-2; maybe TRBD1 (6 bases). Germline assignment: CDR1 MNHEY and CDR2 SMNVEV (reference sequence). The CDR3 loop spans 13 amino acids. V was clipped by 5 bases and J by 2 bases, with 9 bases between them. CDR3 loop: CASSGQSNYGYTF. The CDR3 DNA is TGTGCCAGCAGTGGACAGTCCAACTATGGCTACACCTTC.

The chain joins TRBV6-6 to TRBJ2-7; 7 bases agree with TRBD1. Germline CDR1 reads MNHNY; CDR2 reads SVGAGI (reference sequence). J lost 4 bases, V lost 7 bases, and 7 bases had no gene match. This CDR3 has 13 amino acids. The CDR3 is CASNLRDRYEQYF. CDR3 sequence (DNA): TGTGCCAGCAACCTGAGGGACAGATACGAGCAGTACTTC.

The V gene is TRBV4-3, the J gene TRBJ1-2; 10 bases align to TRBD1. Germline-derived CDR1 and CDR2 are LGHNA and YSLEER. J gave up 9 bases and V 1 base, and 8 bases lay outside the gene matches. CDR3 size: 15 residues. DNA for the CDR3: TGCGCCAGCAGCCAAGTCTCTTGGGACAGGGGAAGCTACACCTTC. As protein: CASSQVSWDRGSYTF.

The CDR3 reads CASSRGGVAGANVLTF. For the CDR3, the DNA is TGTGCCAGCAGCCGAGGGGGAGTGGCTGGGGCCAACGTCCTGACTTTC. The gene calls are TRBV7-9 and TRBJ2-6; D is possibly TRBD1 (6 bases). This CDR3 is 16 amino acids long. Looked up from germline, CDR1 is SEHNR and CDR2 is FQNEAQ (reference sequence). Trimming removed 5 bases at V and 2 bases at J, with 13 bases between.

This clone came up once. The chain carries TRBV5-4 and TRBJ2-7; the D gene is possibly TRBD1 (6 bases). Trimming removed 4 bases from V and 9 bases from J, with 14 bases in between. Germline V CDR1 and CDR2: SGHNT, YYREEE (reference sequence). This CDR3 spans 12 amino acids. The CDR3 bases are TGTGCCAGCAGCCCGGGTGGGGGCGTGCAGTACTTC. It yields the protein CASSPGGGVQYF.

With respect to this clone: The sample carries other DNA sequences with the same CDR3. The chain combines TRBV5-1 with TRBJ2-7; D is unclear. The CDR3 is 13 amino acids. In germline, CDR1 is SGHRS, CDR2 YFSETQ. The V end was cut by 5 bases, the J end by 1 base, with 10 bases between. The CDR3 loop is CASSWEGSYEQYF. CDR3 DNA: TGCGCCAGCAGTTGGGAAGGGTCCTACGAGCAGTACTTC.